This T cell receptor beta chain originates from a study of T cell responses to AZD1222 COVID-19 vaccine. Whole-study results and caveats: The repertoires were collected only after the peak T cell response. When two AZD1222 doses had been given, Spike-specific TCR breadth and depth rose. Baseline seropositivity occurred in only a handful of AZD1222 recipients. Variant regions that are unmutated are reportedly the target of nearly half of spike-specific TCRs.

On this clone: What it binds is unknown.

Germline V CDR1 and CDR2: SNHLY, FYNNEI. This CDR3 spans 13 amino acids. V was pared by 9 bases and J by 6 bases, with 12 bases between. Libraries were prepared by immunoSEQ multiplex PCR; TCRdb keeps only in-frame clonotypes and omits some of them. The repertoire holds approximately 60,000 clones, with approximately 85% as singletons. This chain links TRBV2 with TRBJ1-6; D is uncertain. Source: peripheral blood, taken on day 0 of MenACWY control vaccination. The source of this sequence is an adult in good health. The CDR3 bases are TGTGCCAGTAAGAGGTCTTCTAATTCACCCCTCCACTTT. Translating gives CASKRSSNSPLHF.